The rows below give T cell receptor beta chains drawn from one sample of a study of OX40 agonist ivuxolimab in advanced cancers. Sequencing was performed with immunoSEQ multiplex PCR; in TCRdb, only in-frame clones are kept and a portion is missing. The sample has more than 90,000 clones, approximately 80% seen once; the top ten hold about 5.5%. The specimen comprised CD4+ or CD8+ T cells sorted from blood, sampled in a trial of the OX40 agonist ivuxolimab. These receptor sequences come from an adult with an advanced solid tumor such as melanoma, head and neck, liver or kidney cancer. The CDR3 runs from the conserved cysteine through the conserved F or W. The D gene is left open where the match is weak. Some rows have no size entry. The others give once, few or many, or a class for an expanded clone.

D gene	clone size	J gene	CDR3 length	V gene	CDR3 DNA	CDR3 protein
NA	NA	TRBJ1-1	12	TRBV7-8	TGTGCCAGCGGGCAGGGAAGGTCTGAAGCTTTCTTT	CASGQGRSEAFF
NA	NA	TRBJ2-3	11	TRBV7-2	TGTGCCAGCGGCTTGGAAGGGACGCAGTATTTT	CASGLEGTQYF
TRBD1	NA	TRBJ2-7	12	TRBV29-1	TGCAGCGTTCAGGTGCCGGGACAGCGGAGGCACTTC	CSVQVPGQRRHF
TRBD1	NA	TRBJ2-7	15	TRBV6-6	TGTGCCAGCAGTGGTGACAGGGTGAGTCCCTACGAGCAGTACTTC	CASSGDRVSPYEQYF
NA	NA	TRBJ2-3	16	TRBV11-2	TGTGCCAGCAGCTTCTATCGGGACTTAACACAGATAACGCAGTATTTT	CASSFYRDLTQITQYF
TRBD1	NA	TRBJ2-3	17	TRBV14	TGTGCCAGCAGCCAAGAGGGACAGGGTGCCCTAGCCGATACGCAGTATTTT	CASSQEGQGALADTQYF
NA	few	TRBJ1-2	16	TRBV19	TGTGCCAGTATCCCCAACTCGGGGGTTGGTAGCTATGGCTACACCTTC	CASIPNSGVGSYGYTF
NA	NA	TRBJ2-3	12	TRBV7-9	TGTGCCAGCAGCCCCACCCTCCCTACGCAGTATTTT	CASSPTLPTQYF
NA	NA	TRBJ1-1	14	TRBV7-9	TGTGCCAGCAGCTTAGTCGATGAGAACACTGAAGCTTTCTTT	CASSLVDENTEAFF
NA	NA	TRBJ1-1	14	TRBV27	TGTGCCAGCTGGACCGGAAGTTACAACACTGAAGCTTTCTTT	CASWTGSYNTEAFF
TRBD2	NA	TRBJ2-2	14	TRBV7-9	TGTGCCAGCAGCTATAGCGGGAGTACCGGGGAGCTGTTTTTT	CASSYSGSTGELFF
NA	NA	TRBJ2-7	12	TRBV5-6	TGTGCCAGCAGCTCCTGGACCTACGAGCAGTACTTC	CASSSWTYEQYF
TRBD2	NA	TRBJ2-1	19	TRBV7-2	TGTGCCAGCAGCCCTCAAGGGGGGGGGCTAGCGGGGTCCTACAATGAGCAGTTCTTC	CASSPQGGGLAGSYNEQFF
TRBD2	once	TRBJ2-3	16	TRBV9	TGTGCCAGCAGCCCCCTAGCGGGGGGGCAGGCCGATACGCAGTATTTT	CASSPLAGGQADTQYF
NA	NA	TRBJ1-2	17	TRBV9	TGTGCCAGCAGCGTAGGTGTTGGGGGCCAGGCCGGATATGGCTACACCTTC	CASSVGVGGQAGYGYTF
NA	NA	TRBJ2-4	16	TRBV19	TGTGCCAGTAGTATTGGCGGGCAGGGGGCCAAAAACATTCAGTACTTC	CASSIGGQGAKNIQYF
NA	few	TRBJ1-1	16	TRBV7-9	TGTGCCAGCAGGAACCGGGACATATTGATGAACACTGAAGCTTTCTTT	CASRNRDILMNTEAFF
NA	NA	TRBJ1-1	15	TRBV6-5	TGTGCCAGCAGTCTCCTACTTCAGGGGAGCACTGAAGCTTTCTTT	CASSLLLQGSTEAFF
NA	NA	TRBJ2-2	15	TRBV7-9	TGTGCCAGCAGCTTAGCGGGACTTATCACCGGGGAGCTGTTTTTT	CASSLAGLITGELFF
TRBD2	NA	TRBJ2-2	15	TRBV6-5	TGTGCCAGCAGTATAGCGGGATTGAACACCGGGGAGCTGTTTTTT	CASSIAGLNTGELFF
NA	NA	TRBJ2-3	16	TRBV2	TGTGCCAGCAGTGAGGAGTGGGGCACCGGCACAGATACGCAGTATTTT	CASSEEWGTGTDTQYF
NA	NA	TRBJ2-5	15	TRBV6-6	TGTGCCACCTCACACACCGGGGACAACCAAGAGACCCAGTACTTC	CATSHTGDNQETQYF
TRBD2	NA	TRBJ2-7	15	TRBV7-9	TGTGCCAGCAGCTTAGGACTAGCGGGGACCTACGAGCAGTACTTC	CASSLGLAGTYEQYF
NA	NA	TRBJ1-2	13	TRBV5-4	TGTGCCAGCAGGGGGGACACCGACTATGGCTACACCTTC	CASRGDTDYGYTF
NA	NA	TRBJ1-2	16	TRBV19	TGTGCCAGTAGTATAGCGCGAGGGGCGCTGGACTATGGCTACACCTTC	CASSIARGALDYGYTF
NA	NA	TRBJ1-1	15	TRBV5-1	TGCGCCAGCAGCTTGGGATTCGGCGGCTACACTGAAGCTTTCTTT	CASSLGFGGYTEAFF
TRBD1	NA	TRBJ1-1	14	TRBV5-6	TGTGCCAGCAGCGAGACAGGGAGGAACACTGAAGCTTTCTTT	CASSETGRNTEAFF
TRBD1	NA	TRBJ2-7	15	TRBV7-2	TGTGCCAGCAGCTTGGGACAGGGGCGATCCTACGAGCAGTACTTC	CASSLGQGRSYEQYF
TRBD2	NA	TRBJ2-5	17	TRBV12-5	TGTGCTAGTGGTTTGGACCTCCGACTAGCGGGGCAAGAGACCCAGTACTTC	CASGLDLRLAGQETQYF
NA	NA	TRBJ2-1	13	TRBV7-2	TGTGCCAGCAGCTTAATGCAGGGAGATGAGCAGTTCTTC	CASSLMQGDEQFF
TRBD2	NA	TRBJ2-7	15	TRBV4-3	TGCGCCAGCAGCCAAGAGCAGGGAGGGACCTACGAGCAGTACTTC	CASSQEQGGTYEQYF
TRBD2	NA	TRBJ2-7	15	TRBV12-5	TGTGCTAGTGGTTTGGGTAGCGGGAGAACCTACGAGCAGTACTTC	CASGLGSGRTYEQYF
TRBD1	NA	TRBJ2-2	15	TRBV9	TGTGCCAGCAGCCTCCGGACAGGGTGGACCGGGGAGCTGTTTTTT	CASSLRTGWTGELFF
NA	NA	TRBJ2-7	11	TRBV5-5	TGTGCCAGCAGCTACAGCTACGAGCAGTACTTC	CASSYSYEQYF
NA	NA	TRBJ2-3	11	TRBV7-2	TGTGCCAGCAGCTTCACAGATACGCAGTATTTT	CASSFTDTQYF
TRBD1	NA	TRBJ2-4	17	TRBV7-9	TGTGCCAGCAGCCCGAGACAGGGAGCTATTAACCAAAACATTCAGTACTTC	CASSPRQGAINQNIQYF
TRBD2	NA	TRBJ2-2	17	TRBV5-4	TGTGCCAGCAGCGGGACTAGCGGGGGCGCGAACACCGGGGAGCTGTTTTTT	CASSGTSGGANTGELFF
NA	few	TRBJ2-2	15	TRBV7-2	TGTGCCAGCAGCTTAGTTAGCACGAACACCGGGGAGCTGTTTTTT	CASSLVSTNTGELFF
TRBD2	NA	TRBJ2-3	16	TRBV10-3	TGTGCCATCAGACCTCTAGCGGGAGGGCCCACAGATACGCAGTATTTT	CAIRPLAGGPTDTQYF
NA	NA	TRBJ2-2	13	TRBV29-1	TGCAGCGTGGAGACAGAAAACACCGGGGAGCTGTTTTTT	CSVETENTGELFF
NA	NA	TRBJ2-7	15	TRBV5-6	TGTGCCAGCAGCTTGAGGCTAGCGAATGACTACGAGCAGTACTTC	CASSLRLANDYEQYF